This TCR beta chain was identified during a study of T-cell memory formation after mild COVID-19. TCRalpha and TCRbeta libraries used 5'RACE with constant-segment primers and UMIs. TCRdb re-called the 5' RACE reads through MiXCR, storing one row per CDR3 protein. This sample has around 440,000 distinct CDR3 sequences, with 15% to 20% found just once. The length of the CDR3 is 11 residues. Germline V lookup: CDR1 KGHDR, CDR2 SFDVKD. V was shortened by 9 bases and J by 8 bases, with 9 bases between the two germline ends. Study-wide findings and caveats: Whether day 37 second-wave clones are SARS-CoV-2-specific was not confirmed.

With regard to this clonotype: No antigen is known for it.

Material for sequencing was PBMCs or a T cell subset sorted from them (not recorded which). The receptor comes from an adult woman who had mild COVID-19 (a few samples of this study predate the infection). Cell type and time point are not known. This chain connects TRBV24-1 to TRBJ2-2; D gene unclear. The CDR3 region is CATAEAGELFF. CDR3 bases: TGTGCCACCGCAGAGGCAGGGGAGCTGTTTTTT.